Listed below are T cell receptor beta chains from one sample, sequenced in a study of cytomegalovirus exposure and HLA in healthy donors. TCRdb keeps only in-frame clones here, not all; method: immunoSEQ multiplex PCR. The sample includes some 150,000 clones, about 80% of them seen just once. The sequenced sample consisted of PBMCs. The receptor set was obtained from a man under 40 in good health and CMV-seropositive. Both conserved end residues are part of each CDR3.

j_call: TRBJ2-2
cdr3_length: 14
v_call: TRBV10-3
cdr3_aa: CAIKGLAGTGELFF

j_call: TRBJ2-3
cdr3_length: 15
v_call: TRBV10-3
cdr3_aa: CAISDNRGSADTQYF

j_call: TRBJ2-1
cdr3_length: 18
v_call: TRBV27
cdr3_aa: CASTLRTSGRSSYNEQFF

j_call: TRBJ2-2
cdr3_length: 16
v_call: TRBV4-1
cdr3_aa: CASSRDRGSNTGELFF

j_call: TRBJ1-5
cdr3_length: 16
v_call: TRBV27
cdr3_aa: CASSLRQGALNQPQHF

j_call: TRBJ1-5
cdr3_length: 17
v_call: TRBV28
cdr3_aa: CASSVGGSGGRYQPQHF

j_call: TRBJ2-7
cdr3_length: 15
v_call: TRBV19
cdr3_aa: CASSIALAGVYEQYF

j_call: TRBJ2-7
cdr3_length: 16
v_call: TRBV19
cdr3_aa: CASSTPSGTASYEQYF

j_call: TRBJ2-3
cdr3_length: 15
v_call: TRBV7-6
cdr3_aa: CASSSGLRETDTQYF

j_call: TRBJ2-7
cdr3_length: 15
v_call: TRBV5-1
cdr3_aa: CASSPGGLAGGEQYF

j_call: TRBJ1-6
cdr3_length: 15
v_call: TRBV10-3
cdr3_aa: CAISESPQLNSPLHF

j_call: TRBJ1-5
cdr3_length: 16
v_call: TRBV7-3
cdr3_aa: CASSLQGIRGHQPQHF

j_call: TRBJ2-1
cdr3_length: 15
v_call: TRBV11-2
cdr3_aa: CASSWTSGSYNEQFF

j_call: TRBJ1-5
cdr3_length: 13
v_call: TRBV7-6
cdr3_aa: CASSLGGGQPQHF

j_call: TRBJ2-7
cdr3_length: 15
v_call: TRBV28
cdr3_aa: CASSLRASGRYEQYF

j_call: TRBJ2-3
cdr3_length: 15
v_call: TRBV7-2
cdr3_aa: CASRPGTGRTDTQYF

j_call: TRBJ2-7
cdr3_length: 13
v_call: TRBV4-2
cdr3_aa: CASSQVRAYEQYF

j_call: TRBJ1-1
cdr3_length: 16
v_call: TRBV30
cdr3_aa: CAWSRGGGRLNTEAFF

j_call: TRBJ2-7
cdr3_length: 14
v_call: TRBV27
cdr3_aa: CASSLALGLGEQYF

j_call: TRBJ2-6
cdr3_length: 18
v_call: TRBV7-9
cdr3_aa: CASSRWGGQGAGANVLTF

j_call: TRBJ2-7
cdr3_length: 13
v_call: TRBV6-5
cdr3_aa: CASSIDSANEQYF

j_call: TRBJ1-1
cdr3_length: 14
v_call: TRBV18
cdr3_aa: CASSPSTAGTEAFF

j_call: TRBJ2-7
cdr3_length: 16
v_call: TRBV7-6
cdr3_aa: CASSLGGQREGYEQYF

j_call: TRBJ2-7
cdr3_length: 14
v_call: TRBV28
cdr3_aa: CASSPGGISYEQYF

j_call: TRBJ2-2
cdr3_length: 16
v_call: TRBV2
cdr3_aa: CASSGQGAPNTGELFF